This TCR beta chain was documented in a study of blood T cell repertoires in COVID-19. Study background: COVID-19 samples collected from the United States, Italy and Spain covered acute and convalescent phases.

The authors' processing: Reference gene primer amplification yielded estimated nucleated cell counts. Profiling relied on immunoSEQ multiplex PCR, and the TCRdb table lists in-frame clones only, not all of them. V, J and clone size were drawn from that table, and D and trimming were deduced from the DNA. Here the sample spans roughly 290,000 clones, around four fifths being singletons. The CDR3 totals 14 residues. In germline, CDR1 is LGHDT, CDR2 YNNKEL (reference sequence). V was trimmed by 4 bases and J by 1 base, leaving 9 bases between them. Sequencing was carried out using peripheral blood. This chain links TRBV3-1 (or the pseudogene TRBV3-2) with TRBJ2-3; possibly TRBD2 for D (5 bases). This clonotype was obtained from a woman aged 45-59 years with active or convalescent COVID-19. The CDR3 loop reads CASSLLSGTDTQYF. Here the CDR3 DNA reads TGTGCCAGCAGCCTCCTTAGCGGCACAGATACGCAGTATTTT.